These T cell receptor beta chains were read from a single sample in a study of T cells in Graves' hyperthyroidism and ophthalmopathy. TCRdb reprocessed the multiplex PCR reads via MiXCR and lists one record per CDR3 protein. The table includes hundreds of thousands of distinct CDR3 sequences, roughly 14% detected once. Sequencing used blood. Source of these receptors: a woman aged 25 to 39 with Graves' hyperthyroidism that later progressed to Graves' ophthalmopathy. CDR3s include the opening cysteine and the closing phenylalanine or tryptophan. A D gene is named only where the DNA matches it firmly. The size field is filled for only some rows; it gives once, few, many or a size class.

>TRBV28|many|NA|TRBJ1-5|15
CASSFGGARNQPQHF
TGTGCCAGCAGTTTTGGGGGGGCAAGGAATCAGCCCCAGCATTTT
>TRBV19|many|NA|TRBJ1-1|15
CASSIRRIMNTEAFF
TGTGCCAGTAGTATTCGACGGATAATGAACACTGAAGCTTTCTTT
>TRBV15|many|TRBD1|TRBJ2-5|16
CATSRAYGTGEETQYF
TGTGCCACCAGCAGAGCCTACGGGACAGGGGAAGAGACCCAGTACTTC
>TRBV6-5|few|NA|TRBJ2-7|13
CASSYGHSYEQYF
TGTGCCAGCAGTTACGGACACTCCTACGAGCAGTACTTC
>TRBV2|many|TRBD2|TRBJ2-1|15
CASSGQAGPYNEQFF
TGTGCCAGCAGTGGGCAAGCGGGACCCTACAATGAGCAGTTCTTC
>TRBV20-1|NA|TRBD2|TRBJ2-5|17
CSTSGGQTGPNQETQYF
TGCAGTACTAGCGGGGGACAGACAGGGCCCAATCAAGAGACCCAATACTTC
>TRBV20-1|many|TRBD1|TRBJ2-7|14
CSARGGQGSYEQYF
TGCAGTGCTAGAGGGGGACAGGGGTCCTACGAGCAGTACTTC
>TRBV11-2|many|NA|TRBJ1-1|15
CASSPTGGLETEAFF
TGTGCCAGCAGCCCTACCGGGGGCTTGGAAACTGAAGCTTTCTTT
>TRBV19|few|NA|TRBJ2-3|18
CASNGRERGRVLTDTQYF
TGTGCCAGTAACGGCAGGGAGAGGGGCAGGGTCCTTACAGATACGCAGTATTTT
>TRBV2|many|TRBD1|TRBJ1-4|17
CASSENLPGQPNEKLFF
TGTGCCAGCAGTGAAAATCTCCCGGGACAGCCTAATGAAAAACTGTTTTTT
>TRBV19|NA|TRBD2|TRBJ2-2|17
CASSTGTSGRRGGELFF
TGTGCCAGTAGTACCGGGACTAGCGGGAGACGTGGCGGGGAGCTGTTTTTT
>TRBV2|many|TRBD2|TRBJ2-5|14
CASRGTSGEETQYF
TGTGCCAGCAGGGGGACTAGCGGGGAAGAGACCCAGTACTTC
>TRBV7-3|few|NA|TRBJ2-2|16
CASSQTAEQTTGELFF
TGTGCCAGCAGCCAGACCGCGGAACAAACCACCGGGGAGCTGTTTTTT
>TRBV2|many|NA|TRBJ1-1|16
CASSDPAGGAGTEAFF
TGTGCCAGCAGTGACCCGGCGGGGGGGGCAGGAACTGAAGCTTTCTTT
>TRBV7-3|many|TRBD2|TRBJ2-7|17
CASSLTRVAGGHDEQYF
TGTGCCAGCAGCTTAACAAGGGTAGCGGGAGGGCACGACGAGCAGTACTTC
>TRBV5-1|few|TRBD1|TRBJ1-5|15
CASSLTGAVNQPQHF
TGCGCCAGCAGCTTGACAGGGGCGGTCAATCAGCCCCAGCATTTT
>TRBV2|many|NA|TRBJ2-7|14
CASSERTGTYEQYF
TGTGCCAGCAGTGAACGTACTGGCACCTACGAGCAGTACTTC
>TRBV7-3|few|NA|TRBJ2-2|14
CASSPQSRTGELFF
TGTGCCAGCAGCCCCCAATCCAGGACCGGGGAGCTGTTTTTT
>TRBV25-1|NA|NA|TRBJ2-7|14
CASSCEVGSYEQYF
TGTGCCAGCAGTTGTGAAGTGGGGTCCTACGAGCAGTACTTC
>TRBV4-2|few|TRBD1|TRBJ1-3|16
CASSQWTGNSGNTIYF
TGTGCCAGCAGCCAATGGACAGGAAACTCTGGAAACACCATATATTTT
>TRBV11-2|few|NA|TRBJ1-3|12
CASSFYGNTIYF
TGTGCCAGCAGCTTTTACGGAAACACCATATATTTT
>TRBV27|many|NA|TRBJ2-2|17
CASRPLVRGQNTGELFF
TGTGCCAGCCGCCCATTGGTCCGGGGGCAGAACACCGGGGAGCTGTTTTTT
>TRBV30|few|TRBD2|TRBJ2-7|16
CAWRRFGLADSYEQYF
TGTGCCTGGAGGAGATTCGGACTAGCGGACTCCTACGAGCAGTACTTC
>TRBV24-1|NA|NA|TRBJ2-2|13
CATSGFKNGELFF
TGTGCCACCAGTGGTTTTAAAAACGGGGAGCTGTTTTTT
>TRBV7-9|many|TRBD1|TRBJ2-2|16
CASSSLNRGEGGELFF
TGTGCCAGCAGCTCTCTTAACAGGGGAGAAGGCGGGGAGCTGTTTTTT
>TRBV4-1|few|NA|TRBJ1-1|14
CASSQGSELAEAFF
TGCGCCAGCAGCCAGGGATCGGAATTGGCTGAAGCTTTCTTT
>TRBV6-5|many|NA|TRBJ2-5|16
CASSYSFGAAVETQYF
TGTGCCAGCAGTTACTCGTTCGGCGCCGCCGTGGAGACCCAGTACTTC
>TRBV20-1|many|NA|TRBJ2-5|15
CSARGTDLSQETQYF
TGCAGTGCTAGAGGGACAGATCTGTCCCAAGAGACCCAGTACTTC
>TRBV20-1|many|TRBD2|TRBJ2-3|16
CSASSGPGLSTDTQYF
TGCAGTGCTAGTTCCGGACCGGGACTAAGCACAGATACGCAGTATTTT
>TRBV4-3|few|NA|TRBJ2-3|16
CASSQAGGVVPDTQYF
TGCGCCAGCAGCCAAGCCGGGGGAGTGGTCCCAGATACGCAGTATTTT
>TRBV20-1|many|NA|TRBJ1-2|15
CSASNLESYPYGYTF
TGCAGTGCTAGTAATTTGGAGTCTTACCCGTATGGCTACACCTTC
>TRBV11-2|many|NA|TRBJ2-5|14
CASSSPGGQETQYF
TGTGCCAGCAGCTCCCCCGGGGGTCAAGAGACCCAGTACTTC
>TRBV20-1|many|NA|TRBJ2-1|17
CSASAPLMREVNNEQFF
TGCAGTGCCTCCGCCCCTCTCATGCGGGAAGTCAACAATGAGCAGTTCTTC
>TRBV6-5|NA|NA|TRBJ2-7|14
CASSSGGDLYEQYF
TGTGCCAGCAGTTCAGGCGGGGACCTCTACGAGCAGTACTTC
>TRBV28|many|NA|TRBJ2-1|15
CASSLVLGEGNEQFF
TGTGCCAGCAGCCTGGTCTTGGGAGAGGGCAATGAGCAGTTCTTC
>TRBV3-1|many|NA|TRBJ1-5|13
CASSGDPNQPQHF
TGTGCCAGCAGTGGGGACCCTAATCAGCCCCAGCATTTT
>TRBV5-1|many|NA|TRBJ1-6|16
CASSLTESSYNSPLHF
TGCGCCAGCAGCTTAACAGAAAGCTCCTATAATTCACCCCTCCACTTT
>TRBV19|many|NA|TRBJ1-1|16
CASSPQTGSGITEAFF
TGTGCCAGTAGTCCGCAGACAGGTTCAGGAATCACTGAAGCTTTCTTT
>TRBV6-1|NA|NA|TRBJ2-5|15
CASSRTAWGGETQYF
TGTGCCAGCAGCCGGACAGCCTGGGGTGGAGAGACCCAGTACTTC
>TRBV15|many|NA|TRBJ1-1|15
CATSRGLGYPTEAFF
TGTGCCACCAGCAGAGGATTGGGTTATCCCACTGAAGCTTTCTTT
>TRBV2|many|NA|TRBJ1-2|16
CASTENPGRNNYGYTF
TGTGCCAGCACCGAAAACCCGGGACGGAATAACTATGGCTACACCTTC
>TRBV7-9|NA|TRBD1|TRBJ1-1|19
CASRSDQRQGKLGNTEAFF
TGTGCCAGCAGGTCCGACCAAAGACAGGGCAAATTAGGTAACACTGAAGCTTTCTTT
>TRBV10-3|many|NA|TRBJ1-2|14
CAISEGDVLYGYTF
TGTGCCATCAGTGAAGGTGATGTTCTCTATGGCTACACCTTC
>TRBV2|many|TRBD2|TRBJ2-1|15
CASSPSGRVEDEQFF
TGTGCCAGCAGTCCTAGCGGGAGGGTGGAGGATGAGCAGTTCTTC
>TRBV7-6|many|NA|TRBJ2-3|15
CASSFLAGRTDTQYF
TGTGCCAGCAGCTTTCTGGCAGGCCGCACAGATACGCAGTATTTT
>TRBV4-1|few|NA|TRBJ1-1|15
CASSQDQGSATEAFF
TGCGCCAGCAGCCAAGATCAGGGGAGTGCCACTGAAGCTTTCTTT